A single sample gave rise to the 19 T cell receptor beta chains below, sequenced in a study of blood T cell repertoires in COVID-19. The assay was immunoSEQ multiplex PCR, and TCRdb's table has in-frame clones only and misses some. The top ten clones hold approximately 3.9% of a sample with 130,000 or so clones, roughly 84% of them seen once. Sample: PBMCs or T cells enriched from blood (not recorded which). Receptor source: a woman aged 25 to 45 who had recovered from COVID-19.

This chain connects TRBV7-6 to TRBJ2-3; maybe TRBD2 (6 bases). CDR3 size: 17 residues. V was clipped by 5 bases and J by 0 bases, with 18 bases between them. Germline CDR1 reads SGHVS; CDR2 reads FNYEAQ. The CDR3 reads CASSAGLSGSSTDTQYF. The CDR3 DNA reads as TGTGCCAGCAGCGCTGGCCTTAGCGGCTCTAGCACAGATACGCAGTATTTT.

This clone has a handful of counts. This chain connects TRBV5-1 to TRBJ2-2; 10 nucleotides align to TRBD1. Germline CDR1 and CDR2: SGHRS and YFSETQ. The trim removed 5 bases at V and 4 bases at J, leaving 5 bases unmatched. CDR3 length: 15 residues. As DNA, the CDR3 is TGCGCCAGCAGGGCGGGACAGGGGCGCACCGGGGAGCTGTTTTTT. The encoded protein is CASRAGQGRTGELFF. Based on the CDR3 plus reference TRBV5-1 and TRBJ2-2, the full variable domain is KAGVTQTPRYLIKTRGQQVTLSCSPISGHRSVSWYQQTPGQGLQFLFEYFSETQRNKGNFPGRFSGRQFSNSRSEMNVSTLELGDSALYLCASRAGQGRTGELFFGEGSRLTVL.

The V and J genes are TRBV6-4 and TRBJ2-1; 7 bases align to TRBD2. Germline assignment: CDR1 MRHNA and CDR2 SNTAGT. This CDR3 contains 17 residues. V lost 2 bases and J lost 7; bases outside the gene matches: 14. CDR3: CASSDTRGLADLNEQFF. The CDR3 DNA follows: TGTGCCAGCAGTGACACCCGGGGTCTAGCGGATTTAAATGAGCAGTTCTTC.

This clone was detected a few times. V gene TRBV12-2 combines with J gene TRBJ2-1; the table's TRBD1 call for D was not verified on the DNA. TRBV12-2 is recorded as a pseudogene. The CDR3 contains 16 residues. This CDR3 reads CASRTMGASSYNEQFF. CDR3 bases: TGTGCAAGTCGCACTATGGGGGCTAGCTCCTACAATGAGCAGTTCTTC.

The chain couples TRBV3-1 (or the pseudogene TRBV3-2) to TRBJ2-7; weak D call: TRBD2 (5 bases). Germline V gives CDR1 LGHDT, CDR2 YNNKEL (reference sequence). The CDR3 extends over 14 amino acids. V dropped 4 bases and J dropped 7 bases, with 17 bases sitting between them. The DNA for the CDR3 is TGTGCCAGCAGCCCCTTCCCAGGCCCGGGGGAGCAGTACTTC. Protein sequence: CASSPFPGPGEQYF.

The chain combines TRBV7-8 with TRBJ1-3; TRBD1 matches 12 bases. The CDR3 runs to 17 residues. The V and J ends lost 3 bases and 4 bases, in that order; junction bases with no gene match: 7. Germline lookup yields CDR1 SGHVS and CDR2 FQNEAQ. CDR3 bases: TGTGCCAGCAGCTTTGTCGGGACAGGGGGCTCGGGAAACACCATATATTTT. It specifies CASSFVGTGGSGNTIYF.

The chain joins TRBV4-1 to TRBJ1-6, with D tentatively TRBD1 (6 bases). The germline V gene encodes CDR1 MGHRA and CDR2 YSYEKL. The germline V and J ends were trimmed by 3 bases and 7 bases, with 16 bases remaining between them. The CDR3 length is 16 residues. DNA of the CDR3: TGCGCCAGCAGCCAGGCACAGGGCGTTAGGAATTCACCCCTCCACTTT. Residues: CASSQAQGVRNSPLHF.

The rearrangement joins TRBV5-1 to TRBJ2-5; no firm D call. This CDR3 region has 12 residues. V lost 4 bases and J 0 bases, leaving 4 bases between the germline ends. Per germline, CDR1 SGHRS and CDR2 YFSETQ. The CDR3, as DNA: TGCGCCAGCAGCGTAAACCAAGAGACCCAGTACTTC. Its translation: CASSVNQETQYF.

The chain recombines TRBV5-6 with TRBJ2-4; TRBD1 matches at 12 bases. Germline CDR1 and CDR2: SGHDT and YYEEEE. Trimming removed 0 bases from V and 8 bases from J; junction bases left unmatched: 6. This CDR3 has 16 residues. The CDR3 loop is CASSLGDRGHWDIQYF. The DNA of the CDR3 is TGTGCCAGCAGCTTGGGGGACAGGGGGCATTGGGACATTCAGTACTTC.

The rearrangement links TRBV29-1 to TRBJ2-7; 8 nucleotides match TRBD1. The V gene's germline CDR1 is SQVTM and CDR2 ANQGSEA. The CDR3 is 16 amino acids. V shed 1 base and J 4 bases; nucleotides not matched to a gene: 12. CDR3 protein: CSVEGDSGTGLYEQYF. The CDR3 region has the DNA TGCAGCGTTGAAGGTGACTCCGGGACAGGTCTGTACGAGCAGTACTTC.

This clone was seen once. V usage is TRBV20-1 and J usage is TRBJ2-3; tentatively, D is TRBD2 (6 bases). The CDR3 length is 11 residues. CDR1 is DFQATT, CDR2 SNEGSKA, per germline (reference sequence). With 3 bases removed from V and 7 bases from J, the gap between germline ends came to 8 bases. The CDR3 DNA reads as TGCAGTGCTAGGGGACTTAATACGCAGTATTTT. This encodes CSARGLNTQYF.

The rearrangement links TRBV29-1 to TRBJ1-4, with 9 nucleotides matching TRBD1. The CDR3 extends over 13 amino acids. V shed 6 bases, J shed 8 bases, and the junction held 7 bases outside the gene matches. Germline loops: CDR1 SQVTM, CDR2 ANQGSEA. CDR3 protein: CSVSDRGREKLFF. CDR3 in DNA: TGCAGCGTCTCGGACAGGGGTAGGGAAAAACTGTTTTTT.

The chain employs TRBV7-2 and TRBJ2-1, with 11 bases aligning to TRBD2. The length of the CDR3 is 17 residues. From germline, CDR1 is SGHTA and CDR2 FQGNSA. V shed 4 bases, J shed 3 bases, and the junction held 8 bases outside the gene matches. CDR3: CASSSAGTSGIYNEQFF. The CDR3 DNA reads TGTGCCAGCAGCTCAGCCGGGACTAGCGGAATCTACAATGAGCAGTTCTTC.

This chain joins TRBV9 and TRBJ2-1, with 12 bases fitting TRBD2. V lost 3 bases, J lost 4 bases, and 11 bases stayed unmatched. The germline CDR1 and CDR2 sequences are SGDLS and YYNGEE. The CDR3 is 18 amino acids. In nucleotides, the CDR3 is TGTGCCAGCAGCGCCTTCCAGCTGGGACTAGCGGGTTACAATGAGCAGTTCTTC. This codes for CASSAFQLGLAGYNEQFF.

The V and J genes are TRBV3-1 (or the pseudogene TRBV3-2) and TRBJ1-2; D remains ambiguous. Trimming cost V 3 bases and J 6 bases, with 8 bases left between them. Germline V gene data show CDR1 as LGHDT and CDR2 as YNNKEL (reference sequence). There are 12 residues in the CDR3. CDR3 sequence (DNA): TGTGCCAGCAGCCAGCGGGGAGATGGCTACACCTTC. Translation gives CASSQRGDGYTF.

The chain recombines TRBV4-2 with TRBJ2-3; TRBD2 agrees at 10 bases. In germline, CDR1 is LGHNA, CDR2 YNFKEQ. Trimming at V came to 6 bases and at J to 3 bases, leaving 9 bases not matched to a gene. The CDR3 sequence is 16 residues long. The CDR3 bases are TGTGCCAGCAGTCAATCAAAAGCGGGAGGGACAGATACGCAGTATTTT. Encoded protein: CASSQSKAGGTDTQYF.

The chain uses TRBV18 and TRBJ1-2, with 8 bases that match TRBD1. The junction had 3 bases not matched to a gene; V was cut back by 2 bases and J by 7 bases. The germline V gene encodes CDR1 KGHSH and CDR2 LQKENI. This CDR3 is built from 13 residues. The CDR3 DNA reads TGTGCCAGCTCACCAGGGACAGGACTTGGCTACACCTTC. Translated, it gives CASSPGTGLGYTF.

This chain connects TRBV5-1 to TRBJ1-5; 8 bases match TRBD1. CDR3 length: 13 residues. V was pared by 4 bases and J by 6 bases, with 3 bases of the junction left unmatched. Germline CDR1 reads SGHRS; CDR2 reads YFSETQ. The CDR3 DNA reads TGCGCCAGCAGCAAAGACAGGGGTCAGCCCCAGCATTTT. It translates to CASSKDRGQPQHF. Filled out from reference TRBV5-1 and TRBJ1-5, the complete variable domain reads KAGVTQTPRYLIKTRGQQVTLSCSPISGHRSVSWYQQTPGQGLQFLFEYFSETQRNKGNFPGRFSGRQFSNSRSEMNVSTLELGDSALYLCASSKDRGQPQHFGDGTRLSIL.

This sequence joins TRBV5-1 and TRBJ2-5; 13 bases line up with TRBD2. CDR1 SGHRS and CDR2 YFSETQ come from the germline V gene. V lost 3 bases, J lost 4 bases, and 6 bases stayed unmatched. The CDR3 sequence is 16 residues long. The chain's CDR3 is CASSSGLAGVSETQYF. DNA of the CDR3: TGCGCCAGCAGCTCCGGACTAGCGGGAGTATCAGAGACCCAGTACTTC. The variable domain in full, with the rest retrieved from reference TRBV5-1 and TRBJ2-5, is KAGVTQTPRYLIKTRGQQVTLSCSPISGHRSVSWYQQTPGQGLQFLFEYFSETQRNKGNFPGRFSGRQFSNSRSEMNVSTLELGDSALYLCASSSGLAGVSETQYFGPGTRLLVL.